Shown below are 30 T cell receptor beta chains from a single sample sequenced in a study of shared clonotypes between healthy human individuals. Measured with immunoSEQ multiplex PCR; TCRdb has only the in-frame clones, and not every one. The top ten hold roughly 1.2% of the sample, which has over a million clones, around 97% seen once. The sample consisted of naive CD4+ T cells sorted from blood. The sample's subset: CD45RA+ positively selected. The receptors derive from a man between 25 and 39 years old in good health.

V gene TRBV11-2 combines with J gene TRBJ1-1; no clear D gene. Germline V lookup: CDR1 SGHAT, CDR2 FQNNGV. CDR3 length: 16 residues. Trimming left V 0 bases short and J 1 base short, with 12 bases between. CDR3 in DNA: TGTGCCAGCAGCTTAGATCTGAGGGCGAGGAACACTGAAGCTTTCTTT. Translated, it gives CASSLDLRARNTEAFF. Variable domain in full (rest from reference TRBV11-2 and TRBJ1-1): EAGVAQSPRYKIIEKRQSVAFWCNPISGHATLYWYQQILGQGPKLLIQFQNNGVVDDSQLPKDRFSAERLKGVDSTLKIQPAKLEDSAVYLCASSLDLRARNTEAFFGQGTRLTVV.

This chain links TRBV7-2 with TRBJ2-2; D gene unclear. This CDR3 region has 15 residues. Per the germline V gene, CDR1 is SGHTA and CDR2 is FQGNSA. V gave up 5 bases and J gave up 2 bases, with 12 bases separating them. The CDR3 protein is CASSLAALNTGELFF. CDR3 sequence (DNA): TGTGCCAGCAGCCTCGCCGCCCTCAACACCGGGGAGCTGTTTTTT.

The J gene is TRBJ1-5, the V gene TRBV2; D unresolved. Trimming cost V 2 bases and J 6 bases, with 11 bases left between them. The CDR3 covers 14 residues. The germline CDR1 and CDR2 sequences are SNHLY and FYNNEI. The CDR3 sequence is CASSERQMGQPQHF. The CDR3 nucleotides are TGTGCCAGCAGTGAAAGGCAGATGGGTCAGCCCCAGCATTTT.

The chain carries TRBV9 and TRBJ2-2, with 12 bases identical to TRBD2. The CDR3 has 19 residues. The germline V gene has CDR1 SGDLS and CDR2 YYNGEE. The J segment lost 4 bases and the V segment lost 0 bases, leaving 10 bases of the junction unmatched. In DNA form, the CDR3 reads TGTGCCAGCAGCGTAGGGTCCGCTAGCGGGAGGGCCTTCACCGGGGAGCTGTTTTTT. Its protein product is CASSVGSASGRAFTGELFF.

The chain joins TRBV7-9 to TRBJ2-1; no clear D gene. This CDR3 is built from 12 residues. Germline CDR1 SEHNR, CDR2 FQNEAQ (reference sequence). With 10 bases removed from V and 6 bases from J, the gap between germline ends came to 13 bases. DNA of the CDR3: TGTGCCACCGCGGAAGTGGGCAATGAGCAGTTCTTC. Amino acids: CATAEVGNEQFF.

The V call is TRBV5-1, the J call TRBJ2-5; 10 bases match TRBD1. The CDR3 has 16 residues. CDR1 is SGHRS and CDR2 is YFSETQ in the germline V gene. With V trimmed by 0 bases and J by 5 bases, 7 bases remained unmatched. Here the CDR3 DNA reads TGCGCCAGCAGCTTGGTGCCGGGACAGGGGACGGAGACCCAGTACTTC. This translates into CASSLVPGQGTETQYF. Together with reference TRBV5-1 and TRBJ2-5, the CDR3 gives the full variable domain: KAGVTQTPRYLIKTRGQQVTLSCSPISGHRSVSWYQQTPGQGLQFLFEYFSETQRNKGNFPGRFSGRQFSNSRSEMNVSTLELGDSALYLCASSLVPGQGTETQYFGPGTRLLVL.

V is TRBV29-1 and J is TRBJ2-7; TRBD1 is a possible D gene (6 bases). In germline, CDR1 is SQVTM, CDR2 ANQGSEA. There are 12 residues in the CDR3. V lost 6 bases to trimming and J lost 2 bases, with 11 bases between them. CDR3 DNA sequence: TGCAGCGTCCGACAGGCGGCCTACGAGCAGTACTTC. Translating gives CSVRQAAYEQYF.

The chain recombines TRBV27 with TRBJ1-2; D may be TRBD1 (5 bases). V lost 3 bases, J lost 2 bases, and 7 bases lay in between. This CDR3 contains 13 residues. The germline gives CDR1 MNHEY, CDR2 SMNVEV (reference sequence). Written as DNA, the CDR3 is TGTGCCAGCAGTTTGGGGGTAAACTATGGCTACACCTTC. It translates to CASSLGVNYGYTF.

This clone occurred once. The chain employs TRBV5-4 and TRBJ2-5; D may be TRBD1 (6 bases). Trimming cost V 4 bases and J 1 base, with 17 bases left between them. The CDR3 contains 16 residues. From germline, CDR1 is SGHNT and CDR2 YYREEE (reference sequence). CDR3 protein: CASSPRTAGFQETQYF. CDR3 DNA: TGTGCCAGCAGCCCCCGGACAGCAGGATTCCAAGAGACCCAGTACTTC.

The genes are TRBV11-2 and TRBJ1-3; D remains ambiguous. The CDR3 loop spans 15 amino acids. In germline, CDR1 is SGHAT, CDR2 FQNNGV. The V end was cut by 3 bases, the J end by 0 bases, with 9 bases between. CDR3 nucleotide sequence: TGTGCCAGCAGCTTTATCCCGGGCTCTGGAAACACCATATATTTT. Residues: CASSFIPGSGNTIYF. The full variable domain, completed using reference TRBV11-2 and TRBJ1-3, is EAGVAQSPRYKIIEKRQSVAFWCNPISGHATLYWYQQILGQGPKLLIQFQNNGVVDDSQLPKDRFSAERLKGVDSTLKIQPAKLEDSAVYLCASSFIPGSGNTIYFGEGSWLTVV.

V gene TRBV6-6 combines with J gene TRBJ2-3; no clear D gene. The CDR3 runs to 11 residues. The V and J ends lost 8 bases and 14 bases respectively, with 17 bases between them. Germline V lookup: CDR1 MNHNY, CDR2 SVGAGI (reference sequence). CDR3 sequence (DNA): TGTGCCAGCGGCCCTATCGGTGATCGGTATTTT. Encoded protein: CASGPIGDRYF.

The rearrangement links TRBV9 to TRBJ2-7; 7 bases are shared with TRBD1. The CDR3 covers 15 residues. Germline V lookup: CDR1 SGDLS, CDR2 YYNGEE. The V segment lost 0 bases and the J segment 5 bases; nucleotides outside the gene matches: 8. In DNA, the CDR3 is TGTGCCAGCAGCGTAGGGGGGACAGTGAGCCACGAGCAGTACTTC. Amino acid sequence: CASSVGGTVSHEQYF.

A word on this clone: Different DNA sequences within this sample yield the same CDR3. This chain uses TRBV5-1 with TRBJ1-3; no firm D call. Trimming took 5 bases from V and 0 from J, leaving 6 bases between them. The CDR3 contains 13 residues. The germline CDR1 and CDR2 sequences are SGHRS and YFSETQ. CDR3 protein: CASSPGSGNTIYF. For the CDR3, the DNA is TGCGCCAGCAGTCCCGGCTCTGGAAACACCATATATTTT.

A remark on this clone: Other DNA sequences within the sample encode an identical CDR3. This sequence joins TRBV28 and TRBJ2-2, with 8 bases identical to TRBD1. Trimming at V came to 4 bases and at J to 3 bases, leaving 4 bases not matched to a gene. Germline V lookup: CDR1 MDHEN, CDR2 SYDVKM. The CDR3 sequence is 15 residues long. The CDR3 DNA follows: TGTGCCAGCAGTTCAGGACAGGGTGACACCGGGGAGCTGTTTTTT. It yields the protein CASSSGQGDTGELFF. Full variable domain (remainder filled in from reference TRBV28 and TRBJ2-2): DVKVTQSSRYLVKRTGEKVFLECVQDMDHENMFWYRQDPGLGLRLIYFSYDVKMKEKGDIPEGYSVSREKKERFSLILESASTNQTSMYLCASSSGQGDTGELFFGEGSRLTVL.

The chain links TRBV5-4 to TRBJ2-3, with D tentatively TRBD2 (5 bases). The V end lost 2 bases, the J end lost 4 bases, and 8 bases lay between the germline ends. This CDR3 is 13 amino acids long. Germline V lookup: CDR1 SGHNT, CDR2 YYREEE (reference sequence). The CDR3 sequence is CASSLLVSDTQYF. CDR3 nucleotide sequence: TGTGCCAGCAGCTTACTAGTCTCAGATACGCAGTATTTT. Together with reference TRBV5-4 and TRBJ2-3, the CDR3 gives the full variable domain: ETGVTQSPTHLIKTRGQQVTLRCSSQSGHNTVSWYQQALGQGPQFIFQYYREEENGRGNFPPRFSGLQFPNYSSELNVNALELDDSALYLCASSLLVSDTQYFGPGTRLTVL.

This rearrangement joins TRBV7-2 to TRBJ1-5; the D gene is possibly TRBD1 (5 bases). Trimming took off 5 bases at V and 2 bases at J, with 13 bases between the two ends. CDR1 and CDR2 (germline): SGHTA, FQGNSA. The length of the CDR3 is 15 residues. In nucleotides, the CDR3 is TGTGCCAGCAGCAGGGGCCCTCGGGGCAATCAGCCCCAGCATTTT. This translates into CASSRGPRGNQPQHF.

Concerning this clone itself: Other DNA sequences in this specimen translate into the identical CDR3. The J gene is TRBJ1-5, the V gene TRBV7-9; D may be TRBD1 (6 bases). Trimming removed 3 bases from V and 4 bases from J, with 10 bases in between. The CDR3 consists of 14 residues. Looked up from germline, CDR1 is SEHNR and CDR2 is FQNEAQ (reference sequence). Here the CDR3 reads CASSFGTSNQPQHF. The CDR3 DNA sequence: TGTGCCAGCAGCTTCGGGACATCAAATCAGCCCCAGCATTTT.

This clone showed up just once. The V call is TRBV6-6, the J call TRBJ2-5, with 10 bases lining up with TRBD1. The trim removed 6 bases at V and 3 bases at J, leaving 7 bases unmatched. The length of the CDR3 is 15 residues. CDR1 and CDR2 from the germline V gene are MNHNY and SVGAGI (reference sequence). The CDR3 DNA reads TGTGCCAGCAGGAGGGACAGGGGATCCGAAGAGACCCAGTACTTC. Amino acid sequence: CASRRDRGSEETQYF.

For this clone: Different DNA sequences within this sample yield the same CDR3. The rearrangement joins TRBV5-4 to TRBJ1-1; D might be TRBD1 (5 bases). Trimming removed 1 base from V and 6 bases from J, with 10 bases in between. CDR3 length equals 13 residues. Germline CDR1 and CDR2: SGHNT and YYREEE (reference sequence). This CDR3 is CASSLQGWAEAFF. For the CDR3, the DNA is TGTGCCAGCAGCTTGCAGGGCTGGGCTGAAGCTTTCTTT.

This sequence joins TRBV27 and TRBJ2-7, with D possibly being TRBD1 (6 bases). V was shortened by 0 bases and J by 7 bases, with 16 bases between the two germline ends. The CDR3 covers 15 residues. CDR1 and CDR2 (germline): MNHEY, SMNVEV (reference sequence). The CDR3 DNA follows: TGTGCCAGCAGTTTATCAGGAGGCCCAAGGGGGGAGCAGTACTTC. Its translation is CASSLSGGPRGEQYF.

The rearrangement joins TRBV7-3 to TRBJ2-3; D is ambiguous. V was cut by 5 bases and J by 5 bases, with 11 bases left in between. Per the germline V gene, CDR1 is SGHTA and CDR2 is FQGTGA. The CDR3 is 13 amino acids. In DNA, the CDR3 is TGTGCCAGCAGCCCGCGGTGGGGAGATACGCAGTATTTT. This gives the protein CASSPRWGDTQYF.

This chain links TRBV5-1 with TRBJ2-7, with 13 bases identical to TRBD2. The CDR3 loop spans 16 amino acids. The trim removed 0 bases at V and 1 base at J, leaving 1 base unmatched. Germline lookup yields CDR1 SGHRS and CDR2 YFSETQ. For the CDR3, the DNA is TGCGCCAGCAGCTTGGCGGGACTAGCGGGGTCCTACGAGCAGTACTTC. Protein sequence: CASSLAGLAGSYEQYF.

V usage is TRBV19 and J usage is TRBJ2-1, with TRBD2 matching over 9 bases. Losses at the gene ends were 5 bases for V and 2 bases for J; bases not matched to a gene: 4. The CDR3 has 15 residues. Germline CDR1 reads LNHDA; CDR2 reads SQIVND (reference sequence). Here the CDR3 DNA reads TGTGCCAGTAGTTCGGCGGGAGGGACCTACAATGAGCAGTTCTTC. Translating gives CASSSAGGTYNEQFF. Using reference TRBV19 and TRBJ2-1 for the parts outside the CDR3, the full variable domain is DGGITQSPKYLFRKEGQNVTLSCEQNLNHDAMYWYRQDPGQGLRLIYYSQIVNDFQKGDIAEGYSVSREKKESFPLTVTSAQKNPTAFYLCASSSAGGTYNEQFFGPGTRLTVL.

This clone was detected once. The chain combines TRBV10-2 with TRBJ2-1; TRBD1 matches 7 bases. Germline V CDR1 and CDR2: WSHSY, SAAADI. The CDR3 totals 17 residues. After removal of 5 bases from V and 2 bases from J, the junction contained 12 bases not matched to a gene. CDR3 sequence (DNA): TGCGCCAGCAGTCAGACAAAGACAGGGCGAGCCTACAATGAGCAGTTCTTC. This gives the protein CASSQTKTGRAYNEQFF.

CDR3 protein: CASSHPGQYTDTQYF. The CDR3 coding sequence is TGCGCCAGCAGCCATCCGGGACAGTACACAGATACGCAGTATTTT. The chain combines TRBV4-1 with TRBJ2-3; 7 bases line up with TRBD1. The trim removed 3 bases at V and 2 bases at J, leaving 5 bases unmatched. CDR1 is MGHRA and CDR2 is YSYEKL in the germline V gene. CDR3 length: 15 amino acids.

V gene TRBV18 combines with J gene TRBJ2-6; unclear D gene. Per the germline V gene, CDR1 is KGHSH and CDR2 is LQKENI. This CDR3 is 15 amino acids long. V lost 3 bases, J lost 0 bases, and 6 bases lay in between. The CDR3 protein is CASSPSGSGANVLTF. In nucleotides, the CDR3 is TGTGCCAGCTCACCGTCCGGCTCTGGGGCCAACGTCCTGACTTTC.

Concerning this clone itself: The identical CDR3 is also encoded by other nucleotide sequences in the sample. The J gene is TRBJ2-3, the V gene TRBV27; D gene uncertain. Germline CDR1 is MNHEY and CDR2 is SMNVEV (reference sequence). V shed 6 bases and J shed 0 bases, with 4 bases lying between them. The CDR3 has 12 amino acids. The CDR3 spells CASRSSTDTQYF. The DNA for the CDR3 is TGTGCCAGCAGATCCAGCACAGATACGCAGTATTTT.

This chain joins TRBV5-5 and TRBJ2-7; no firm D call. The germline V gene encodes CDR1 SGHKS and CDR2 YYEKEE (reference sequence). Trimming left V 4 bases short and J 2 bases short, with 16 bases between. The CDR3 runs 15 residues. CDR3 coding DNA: TGTGCCAGCAGCCGCCTTGGCGGCGGCGCCTACGAGCAGTACTTC. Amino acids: CASSRLGGGAYEQYF.

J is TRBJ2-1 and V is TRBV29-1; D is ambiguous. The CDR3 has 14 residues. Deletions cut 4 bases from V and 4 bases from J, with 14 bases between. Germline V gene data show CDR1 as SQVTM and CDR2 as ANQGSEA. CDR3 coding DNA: TGCAGCGTTGGGTGGCGGAAATATTACAATGAGCAGTTCTTC. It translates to CSVGWRKYYNEQFF.

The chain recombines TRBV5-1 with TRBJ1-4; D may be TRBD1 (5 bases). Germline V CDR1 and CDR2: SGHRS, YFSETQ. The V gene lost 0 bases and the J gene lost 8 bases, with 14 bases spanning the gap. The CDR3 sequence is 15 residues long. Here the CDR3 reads CASSLGTRSEEKLFF. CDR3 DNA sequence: TGCGCCAGCAGCTTGGGGACAAGAAGTGAGGAAAAACTGTTTTTT.